The 20 T cell receptor beta chains below come from one sample, sequenced in a study of blood T cell repertoires in COVID-19. Libraries were prepared by immunoSEQ multiplex PCR; TCRdb keeps only in-frame clonotypes and omits some of them. The sample yields about 190,000 clones, roughly four fifths seen once. The sample comprised peripheral blood. These receptors were obtained from a man between 50 and 59 years old who had recovered from COVID-19.

This chain joins TRBV18 and TRBJ1-2; 8 bases map to TRBD1. The CDR3 is made up of 13 amino acids. Germline loops: CDR1 KGHSH, CDR2 LQKENI. The junction had 3 bases not matched to a gene; V was cut back by 2 bases and J by 7 bases. The CDR3 is CASSPTGGFGYTF. The CDR3 bases are TGTGCCAGCTCACCAACAGGGGGGTTTGGCTACACCTTC.

The rearrangement joins TRBV6-5 to TRBJ2-7; 7 nucleotides align to TRBD2. The ends lost 2 bases at V and 0 bases at J; junction bases unmatched: 1. CDR1 is MNHEY, CDR2 SVGAGI, per germline. The CDR3 is made up of 14 amino acids. Written as DNA, the CDR3 is TGTGCCAGCAGTTACCGCGGGAGCTCCTACGAGCAGTACTTC. Residues: CASSYRGSSYEQYF.

This clone was detected once. The V call is TRBV28, the J call TRBJ2-7; D gene unclear. V was cut by 2 bases and J by 7 bases, with 15 bases left in between. This CDR3 is built from 14 residues. Germline V gene lookup returns CDR1 MDHEN and CDR2 SYDVKM. CDR3 sequence reads: CASSLASASREQYF. The CDR3 DNA is TGTGCCAGCAGTTTAGCGTCAGCTAGTAGGGAGCAGTACTTC. The whole variable domain, filled in from reference TRBV28 and TRBJ2-7, reads DVKVTQSSRYLVKRTGEKVFLECVQDMDHENMFWYRQDPGLGLRLIYFSYDVKMKEKGDIPEGYSVSREKKERFSLILESASTNQTSMYLCASSLASASREQYFGPGTRLTVT.

The rearrangement joins TRBV11-2 to TRBJ2-1; D is undetermined. This CDR3 has 12 amino acids. V dropped 4 bases and J dropped 7 bases, with 8 bases sitting between them. Germline V CDR1 and CDR2: SGHAT, FQNNGV. CDR3 DNA sequence: TGTGCCAGCAGCTCAGTCGGGAATGAGCAGTTCTTC. This sequence encodes CASSSVGNEQFF.

In this sample, this clone turned up a few times. The CDR3 sequence: CASSVLDSLNYGYTF. CDR3 nucleotides: TGTGCCAGCAGCGTCCTCGACAGCCTTAACTATGGCTACACCTTC. V usage is TRBV9 and J usage is TRBJ1-2, with TRBD1 as a possible D gene (5 bases). Trimming removed 2 bases from V and 1 base from J, with 12 bases in between. Per germline, CDR1 SGDLS and CDR2 YYNGEE. This CDR3 spans 15 amino acids.

The chain couples TRBV6-4 to TRBJ2-1, with 12 bases identical to TRBD2. The CDR3 runs to 18 residues. V lost 0 bases, J lost 2 bases, and 5 bases stayed unmatched. Per germline, CDR1 MRHNA and CDR2 SNTAGT. CDR3 DNA: TGTGCCAGCAGTGACTCTCATGGACTAGCGGGACCCTACAATGAGCAGTTCTTC. Its translation: CASSDSHGLAGPYNEQFF.

V usage is TRBV7-3 and J usage is TRBJ2-3, with 7 nucleotides matching TRBD2. Per germline, CDR1 SGHTA and CDR2 FQGTGA. Trimming at V came to 5 bases and at J to 5 bases, leaving 10 bases not matched to a gene. The CDR3 has 15 residues. The CDR3, as DNA: TGTGCCAGCAGCCACACGGGAGGAAGAAGAGATACGCAGTATTTT. Protein sequence: CASSHTGGRRDTQYF.

This clone has more than one count but fewer than ten. This sequence joins TRBV6-6 and TRBJ1-3, with 9 bases identical to TRBD1. V trimming: 5 bases; J trimming: 8 bases; junction bases outside the gene matches: 16. The CDR3 has 17 amino acids. CDR1 is MNHNY, CDR2 SVGAGI, per germline (reference sequence). CDR3 DNA sequence: TGTGCCAGCAGTCTCCGGTTGGGACAGGGCACCTTGCACACCATATATTTT. This gives the protein CASSLRLGQGTLHTIYF.

This clone was seen only a few times. The chain recombines TRBV4-3 with TRBJ1-2; TRBD1 might be the D (6 bases). V shed 1 base and J shed 5 bases, with 11 bases lying between them. CDR1 is LGHNA and CDR2 is YSLEER in the germline V gene. This CDR3 comprises 14 residues. CDR3 loop: CASSQGRQAYGYTF. In nucleotides, the CDR3 is TGCGCCAGCAGCCAAGGTCGACAGGCTTATGGCTACACCTTC.

This clone has just a few counts. The chain couples TRBV5-8 to TRBJ2-4; tentatively, D is TRBD2 (6 bases). The CDR3 runs to 18 residues. Trimming stripped 0 bases from V and 1 base from J, with 17 bases between. Germline CDR1 reads SGHTS; CDR2 reads YDEGEE. The CDR3 region is CASSLGGPEGYAKNIQYF. The CDR3 DNA reads TGTGCCAGCAGCTTGGGGGGCCCGGAGGGTTATGCCAAAAACATTCAGTACTTC.

This chain joins TRBV27 and TRBJ1-1; 8 bases match TRBD1. This CDR3 has 15 residues. The germline V gene encodes CDR1 MNHEY and CDR2 SMNVEV (reference sequence). The V gene end was trimmed by 4 bases and the J gene end by 5 bases; junction bases not matched to a gene: 9. This chain's CDR3 is CASSSPGGRGTEAFF. The CDR3 nucleotides are TGTGCCAGCAGTTCGCCAGGGGGCCGTGGGACTGAAGCTTTCTTT.

This clone appeared once. The chain carries TRBV4-3 and TRBJ2-5; 7 nucleotides match TRBD2. Germline V lookup: CDR1 LGHNA, CDR2 YSLEER. CDR3 length: 13 amino acids. After removal of 1 base from V and 4 bases from J, the junction contained 0 bases not matched to a gene. The CDR3, as DNA: TGCGCCAGCAGCCAAGCGGGAGGAGAGACCCAGTACTTC. It is translated as CASSQAGGETQYF.

The chain couples TRBV28 to TRBJ2-3, with 16 bases that match TRBD2. V lost 5 bases, J lost 4 bases, and 18 bases stayed unmatched. Germline loops: CDR1 MDHEN, CDR2 SYDVKM. This CDR3 spans 21 amino acids. The CDR3 here is CASSRSSLGLAGGLSADTQYF. CDR3 bases: TGTGCCAGCAGTCGCTCGTCATTGGGACTAGCGGGAGGGTTGTCGGCAGATACGCAGTATTTT.

The chain combines TRBV7-9 with TRBJ2-3, with 8 nucleotides matching TRBD2. The CDR3 length is 16 residues. Germline V gene sequence: CDR1 SEHNR, CDR2 FQNEAQ (reference sequence). J gave up 2 bases and V 6 bases, and 10 bases lay outside the gene matches. The CDR3 DNA follows: TGTGCCAGCAGACCTGCTCTAGCGGGTCTCACAGATACGCAGTATTTT. It is translated as CASRPALAGLTDTQYF.

The rearrangement links TRBV10-3 to TRBJ2-2; 11 bases line up with TRBD2. This CDR3 has 14 residues. Germline V gene sequence: CDR1 ENHRY, CDR2 SYGVKD. Germline trimming cut 10 bases from V and 2 bases from J; bases unmatched to any gene: 3. DNA of the CDR3: TGTGCCACAGGACTAGCGGGTAACACCGGGGAGCTGTTTTTT. Translation gives CATGLAGNTGELFF.

This clone was detected only once. The rearrangement joins TRBV6-4 to TRBJ1-2; 8 bases are a match to TRBD1. CDR1 and CDR2 (germline): MRHNA, SNTAGT. V gave up 3 bases and J gave up 5 bases; unmatched junction bases: 8. This CDR3 comprises 15 residues. In nucleotides, the CDR3 is TGTGCCAGCAGTGAATCGACAGGGGAAGCTTATGGCTACACCTTC. This sequence encodes CASSESTGEAYGYTF.

The V and J genes are TRBV6-4 and TRBJ2-3; 9 bases match TRBD2. Trimming took 6 bases from V and 4 from J; bases not matched to a gene: 5. CDR3 length equals 14 residues. The germline CDR1 and CDR2 sequences are MRHNA and SNTAGT. The CDR3 DNA is TGTGCCAGCAGAGCGGGACTAGCCTCAGATACGCAGTATTTT. Its translation: CASRAGLASDTQYF.

The V call is TRBV5-1, the J call TRBJ2-7; 11 nucleotides align to TRBD1. CDR3 size: 16 residues. V lost 4 bases, J lost 6 bases, and 12 bases stayed unmatched. Per the germline V gene, CDR1 is SGHRS and CDR2 is YFSETQ. The CDR3: CASSGRTGGVPREQYF. The CDR3 DNA is TGCGCCAGCAGCGGGAGGACAGGGGGCGTACCTCGCGAGCAGTACTTC.

The chain has TRBV28 and TRBJ2-3, with D possibly being TRBD2 (5 bases). The ends were cut back, 4 bases at V and 3 bases at J, with 11 bases in the middle. Germline V gene sequence: CDR1 MDHEN, CDR2 SYDVKM. The CDR3 runs 14 residues. The CDR3 sequence is CASSSSLPTDTQYF. The CDR3 region has the DNA TGTGCCAGCAGTTCTAGCCTTCCTACAGATACGCAGTATTTT.

The V gene is TRBV15, the J gene TRBJ1-4, with D unresolved. Germline loops: CDR1 LNHNV, CDR2 YYDKDF (reference sequence). The CDR3 is 16 residues long. Trimming left V 1 base short and J 2 bases short, with 11 bases between. In DNA form, the CDR3 reads TGTGCCACCAGCAGAGGTTTTGGTGAGACTAATGAAAAACTGTTTTTT. Amino acids: CATSRGFGETNEKLFF.